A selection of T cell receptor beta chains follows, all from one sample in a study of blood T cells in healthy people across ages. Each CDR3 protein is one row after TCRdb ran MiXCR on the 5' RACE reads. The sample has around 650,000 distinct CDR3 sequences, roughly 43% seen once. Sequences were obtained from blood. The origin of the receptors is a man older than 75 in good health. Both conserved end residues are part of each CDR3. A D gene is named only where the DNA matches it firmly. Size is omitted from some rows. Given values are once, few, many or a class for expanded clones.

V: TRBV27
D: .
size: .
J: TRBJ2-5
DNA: TGTGCCAGCAGTTTATCCGGCCGTGGCCAAGAGACCCAGTACTTC
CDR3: CASSLSGRGQETQYF

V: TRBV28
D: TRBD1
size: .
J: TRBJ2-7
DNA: TGTGCCAGCAGCCAAGCGGGACAGGGAGTCGACGAGCAGTACTTC
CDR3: CASSQAGQGVDEQYF

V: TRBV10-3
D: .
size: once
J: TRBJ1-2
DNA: TGTGCCACCAGGACGGGACCCTCGAACCATGGCTACACCTTC
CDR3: CATRTGPSNHGYTF

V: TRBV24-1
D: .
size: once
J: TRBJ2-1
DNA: TGTGCCACCAGTGACTCCTACAATGAGCAGTTCTTC
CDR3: CATSDSYNEQFF

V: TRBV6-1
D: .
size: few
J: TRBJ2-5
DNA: TGTGCCAGCAGTGAAAACATACACGGAATGATCCAGTACTTC
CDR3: CASSENIHGMIQYF

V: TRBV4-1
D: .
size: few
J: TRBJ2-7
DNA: TGCGCCAGCAGCCAAGCGGACTACTACGAGCAGTACTTC
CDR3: CASSQADYYEQYF

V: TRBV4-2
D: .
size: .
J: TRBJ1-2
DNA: TGTGCCAGCAGCCCCCCTGACAGAGTTAACTATGGCTACACCTTC
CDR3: CASSPPDRVNYGYTF

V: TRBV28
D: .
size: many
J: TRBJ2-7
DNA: TGTGCCAGCAGTTCCGGGACTTCCTACGAGCAGTACTTC
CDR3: CASSSGTSYEQYF

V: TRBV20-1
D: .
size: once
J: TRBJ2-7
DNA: TGCAGTGCTCACGGGGCAGGTCCTTCGGGAGAGCAGTACTTC
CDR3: CSAHGAGPSGEQYF

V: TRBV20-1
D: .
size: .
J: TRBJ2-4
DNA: TGCAGTGCTAGAGATAATACGGCAGACATTCAGTACTTC
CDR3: CSARDNTADIQYF

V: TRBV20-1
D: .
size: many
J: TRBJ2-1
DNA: TGCAGTGCTAGAGATGACGAGGCTAGGAACTACAATGAGCAGTTCTTC
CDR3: CSARDDEARNYNEQFF

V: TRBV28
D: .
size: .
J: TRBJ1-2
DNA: TGTGCCAACGCTGAGTCAAACTATGGCTACACCTTC
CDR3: CANAESNYGYTF

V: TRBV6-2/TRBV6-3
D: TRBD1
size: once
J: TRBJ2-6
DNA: TGTGCCAGCAGTTACCGACAGGGGGGCTCTGGGGCCAACGTCCTGACTTTC
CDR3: CASSYRQGGSGANVLTF

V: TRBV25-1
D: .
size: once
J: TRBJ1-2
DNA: TGTGCCAGCAGTGAAGAAATCGCAGTCGGGGGCTACACCTTC
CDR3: CASSEEIAVGGYTF

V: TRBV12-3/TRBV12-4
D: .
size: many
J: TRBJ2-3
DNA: TGTGCCAGCACCCCTGGTGGGTCAGATACGCAGTATTTT
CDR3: CASTPGGSDTQYF

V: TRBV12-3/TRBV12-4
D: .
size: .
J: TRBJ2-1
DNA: TGTGCCAGCAATACCGGGGCGACCAACAATGAGCAGTTCTTC
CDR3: CASNTGATNNEQFF

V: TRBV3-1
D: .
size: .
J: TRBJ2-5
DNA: TGTGCCAGCAGCCAAGATTCTAGGCTAGTCTACAATGAGCAGTACTTC
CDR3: CASSQDSRLVYNEQYF

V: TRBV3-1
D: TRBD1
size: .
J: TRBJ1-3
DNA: TGTGCCAGCAGCCGGACAGGGGGAAACACCATATATTTT
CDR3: CASSRTGGNTIYF

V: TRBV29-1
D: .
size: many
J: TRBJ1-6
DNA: TGCAGCGCTAAGACAGACCTCACCCTCCACTTT
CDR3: CSAKTDLTLHF

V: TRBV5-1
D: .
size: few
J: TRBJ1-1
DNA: TGCGCCAGCAGCTTGAGAGGCAGCCCGATGAACACTGAAGCTTTCTTT
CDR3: CASSLRGSPMNTEAFF

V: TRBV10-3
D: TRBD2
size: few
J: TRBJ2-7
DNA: TGTGCCATCAGGCGACTAGCGGGAGCATCCGAGCAGTACTTC
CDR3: CAIRRLAGASEQYF

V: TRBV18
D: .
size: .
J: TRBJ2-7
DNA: TGTGCCAGCTCACCACCGACTTTATACGAGCAGTACTTC
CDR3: CASSPPTLYEQYF

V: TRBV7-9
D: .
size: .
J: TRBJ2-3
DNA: TGTGCCAGCAGCCCAGACAGGTTCACAGATACGCAGTATTTT
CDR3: CASSPDRFTDTQYF

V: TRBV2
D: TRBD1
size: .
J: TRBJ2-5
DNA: TGTGCCAGCAGGCATAGCCCCGGGACAGAAAAAGAGACCCAGTACTTC
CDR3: CASRHSPGTEKETQYF

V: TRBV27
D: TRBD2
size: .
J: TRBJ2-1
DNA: TGTGCCAGCAGTTTAGAACTAGCGGGAGCCCCCTACAATGAGCGGTTCTTC
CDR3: CASSLELAGAPYNERFF

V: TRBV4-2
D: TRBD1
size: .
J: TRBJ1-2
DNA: TGTGCCAGCAGCCAAGATCAGCGACAGGGTCTCCGTGGCTACACCTTC
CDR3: CASSQDQRQGLRGYTF

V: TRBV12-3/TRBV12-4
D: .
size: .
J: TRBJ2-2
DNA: TGTGCCAGCAGTTTGAGGGCGAACACCGGGGAGCTGTTTTTT
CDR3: CASSLRANTGELFF

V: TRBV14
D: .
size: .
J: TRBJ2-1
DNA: TGTGCCAACAGCCAAGTGGCGATGGGGAGAGAGCAGTTCTTC
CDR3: CANSQVAMGREQFF

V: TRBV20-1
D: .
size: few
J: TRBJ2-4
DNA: TGCAGTGCCGGGACCCCCGAAAACATTCAGTACTTC
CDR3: CSAGTPENIQYF

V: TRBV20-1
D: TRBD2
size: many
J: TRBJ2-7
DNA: TGCAGTGCTCCTGGGAGACTAGCGGGGACCGGGGGGGAGCAGTACTTC
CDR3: CSAPGRLAGTGGEQYF

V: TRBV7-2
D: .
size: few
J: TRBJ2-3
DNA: TGTGCCAGCAGCTTAGGTTGGGAACTCACAGATACGCAGTATTTT
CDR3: CASSLGWELTDTQYF

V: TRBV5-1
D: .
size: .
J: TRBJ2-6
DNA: TGCACCAGCAGCTCTACTGGGATCTCTGGGGCCAACGTCCTGACTTTC
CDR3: CTSSSTGISGANVLTF

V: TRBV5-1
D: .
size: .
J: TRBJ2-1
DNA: TGCGCCAGCAGCTTGGGGACAGTTGGTCACAATGAGCAGTTCTTC
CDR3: CASSLGTVGHNEQFF

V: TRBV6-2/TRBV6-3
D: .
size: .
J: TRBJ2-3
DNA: TGTGCCAGCAGAAGGTTGGGCGGAACAGATACGCAGTATTTT
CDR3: CASRRLGGTDTQYF

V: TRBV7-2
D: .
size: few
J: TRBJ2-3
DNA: TGTGCCAGCAGCTTATTTAGGAATACGCAGTATTTT
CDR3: CASSLFRNTQYF

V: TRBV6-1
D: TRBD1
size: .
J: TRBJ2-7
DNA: TGTGCGACCGGGACAGCCATCTACGAGCAGTACTTC
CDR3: CATGTAIYEQYF

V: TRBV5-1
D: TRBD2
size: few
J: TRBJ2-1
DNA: TGCGCCAGCAGCTTGTCCGCGGGAGGGCCTAGTGAGCAGTTCTTC
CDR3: CASSLSAGGPSEQFF

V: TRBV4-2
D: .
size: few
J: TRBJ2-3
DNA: TGTGCCAGCAGCCAAGATGGGGGGCCTGCAGATACGCAGTATTTT
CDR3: CASSQDGGPADTQYF

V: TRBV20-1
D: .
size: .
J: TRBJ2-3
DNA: TGCAGTGCTACCGAGGGCGTGCCAGATACGCAGTATTTT
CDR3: CSATEGVPDTQYF

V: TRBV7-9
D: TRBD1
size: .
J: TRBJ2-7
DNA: TGTGCCAGCGGCTTAGCCTCGGGACAGGGGTTTTACGAGCAGTACTTC
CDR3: CASGLASGQGFYEQYF

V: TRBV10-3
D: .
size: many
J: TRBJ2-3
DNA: TGTGCCTCCAATTCAGATACGCAGTATTTT
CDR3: CASNSDTQYF

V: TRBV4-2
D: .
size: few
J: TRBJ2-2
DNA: TGTGCCAGCAGCCAAGATCTAGGGGATAGGGAGCTGTTTTTT
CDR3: CASSQDLGDRELFF

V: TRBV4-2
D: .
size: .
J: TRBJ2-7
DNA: TGTGCCAGCAGCCAAGACCCGACACTCGGGGGTCTGAACGAGCAGTACTTC
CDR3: CASSQDPTLGGLNEQYF

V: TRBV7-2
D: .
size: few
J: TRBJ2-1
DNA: TGTGCCAGCAGCTTACGGGGGGCTGTCGGCAATGAGCAGTTCTTC
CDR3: CASSLRGAVGNEQFF

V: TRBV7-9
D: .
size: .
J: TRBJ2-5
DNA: TGTGCCAGCAGCCCGTGGAGGGGCAGACAAGAGACCCAGTACTTC
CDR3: CASSPWRGRQETQYF

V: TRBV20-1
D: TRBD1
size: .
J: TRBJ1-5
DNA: TGCAGTGGAAGGGGGCAGGGGGCTCAGCCCCAGCATTTT
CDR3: CSGRGQGAQPQHF